This T cell receptor beta chain derives from a study of multiple sclerosis patients with progressive multifocal leukoencephalopathy (dated by TCRdb to about 2019). Notes on the research overall: The controls were several MS patients treated with natalizumab who did not develop PML and who were sampled longitudinally. The goal of the study was to detect any JC virus-specific or public T-cell expansions that arose at the time of PML onset. Peripheral T and B cells were examined in MS patients who developed PML (4 under natalizumab, 1 after alemtuzumab) and in treated patients who did not develop PML. Two natalizumab-treated patients who later developed PML were followed longitudinally from before therapy through 6 and 12 months to PML onset. Results the study describes overall, beyond this receptor: Because the cohort was small and descriptive, it remained unclear whether the findings reflect JC virus infection or general immunocompromise. Only peripheral blood was analyzed, although cerebrospinal fluid or brain lymphocytes might be more informative for natalizumab-associated PML. TRB clones with frequency above 0.5% were observed only in PML patients, but the clones expanded at PML onset were found to be already present before and during natalizumab therapy. When PML developed, no shared TRBV or TRBJ gene usage and no preferred TRBV-TRBJ pairings were found. Most PML patients had lower normalized Shannon entropy, suggesting less diverse TRB repertoires, while values in the natalizumab-treated controls sat near 1.

The germline V gene yields SGHVS for CDR1 and FQNEAQ for CDR2. V and J are trimmed by 4 bases and 7 bases, and the gene matches miss 10 bases of the junction. The CDR3 contains 16 residues, cysteine and phenylalanine counted. Only CDR3 DNA remains: 48 bases, in frame from the first base. The label giving this sample's time point can be read as: before natalizumab initiation. Every listed patient had received interferon beta before, and every PML patient was female. Blood samples at T0 were collected prior to the first natalizumab infusion. Ficoll-Hypaque density gradient centrifugation was used to isolate peripheral blood mononuclear cells. A word on this clone: What this receptor recognizes is not known. No much larger clone exists at a distance of one base, and base qualities are not known.

TRB CDR3 regions were amplified from genomic DNA with the immunoSEQ two-step multiplex PCR at survey-level depth. Each PCR was spiked with synthetic inline TR CDR3 controls spanning all V-J pairings to estimate template counts and remove amplification bias. Reads went through processing to reduce amplification and sequencing bias, and quantification was done against synthetic TR CDR3 analogs. Under the source paper's analysis protocol: In ImmunoSEQ Analyzer, raw data were processed so that out-of-frame sequences and CDR3s with stop codons were removed, with gene names following IMGT nomenclature. Normalized Shannon entropy, defined as 1 minus Pielou's evenness, served as the summary measure of repertoire diversity. Two TRB sequences were counted as identical only if the two sequences had the same V gene, J gene and CDR3. Public PML clonotypes were CDR3s shared by two or more PML-onset samples but absent earlier, in controls, and in public databases. Skylign with the observed count method was used to analyze CDR3 amino acid composition at each position. TCRdb re-hosts the immuneACCESS table, in-frame sequences only. Its copies lack some clones; in the studies checked, an unresolved V gene accounts for under half of them, and the cause for the rest is not known. That table gives V, J and clone size, and the DNA gave D and trimming. The sample table lists roughly 28,000 clones, approximately 90% of them with a count of one. Approximately 1% of the sample belongs to the ten largest clones.

The sequence is built from TRBV7-8 and TRBJ1-6, and 7 bases in between align with TRBD1. Sequencing input: PBMCs. The sequence was collected from a human donor with multiple sclerosis. This receptor carries the CDR3 CASSSLRDSKNSPLHF. The nucleotides read TGTGCCAGCAGCTCACTCCGGGACAGCAAGAATTCACCCCTCCACTTT. Outside the CDR3, residues come from the reference TRBV7-8 and TRBJ1-6 proteins, so the full variable domain is: GAGVSQSPRYKVAKRGQDVALRCDPISGHVSLFWYQQALGQGPEFLTYFQNEAQLDKSGLPSDRFFAERPEGSVSTLKIQRTQQEDSAVYLCASSSLRDSKNSPLHFGNGTRLTVT.